These T cell receptor beta chains were read from a single sample in a study of shared clonotypes between healthy human individuals. Method: immunoSEQ multiplex PCR; TCRdb's copy keeps in-frame clones and lacks some. The sample shows some 2,500,000 clones, 92% of them seen only once. The material sequenced was naive CD4+ T cells from PBMCs. All receptors come from a man aged 18 to 30 in good health. Some clones in this sample may be carry-over from other donors' samples. The CDR3 runs from the conserved cysteine through the conserved F or W. A D gene is named only where the DNA matches it firmly. The size field is filled for only some rows; it gives once, few, many or a size class.

d_gene	v_gene	j_gene	abundance	CDR3nt	CDR3aa
TRBD2	TRBV9	TRBJ2-2	.	TGTGCCAGCAGCGTAGCGACTAGCGGGCTCACCGGGGAGCTGTTTTTT	CASSVATSGLTGELFF
TRBD2	TRBV27	TRBJ2-5	.	TGTGCCAGCAGTTTTTTGGGGGGGGAGCAAGAGACCCAGTACTTC	CASSFLGGEQETQYF
.	TRBV6-1	TRBJ2-1	.	TGTGCCAGCAGCCCCACGGGGGCCTCCTACAATGAGCAGTTCTTC	CASSPTGASYNEQFF
.	TRBV15	TRBJ1-5	.	TGTGCCACCAGCCCCTATCCAAGGCCGAATCAGCCCCAGCATTTT	CATSPYPRPNQPQHF
.	TRBV5-1	TRBJ1-5	.	TGCGCCAGCAGCTTGACAGGGACTAATCAGCCCCAGCATTTT	CASSLTGTNQPQHF
.	TRBV11-2	TRBJ1-1	.	TGTGCCAGCAGCTTAGGCGGGGACGAAGCTTTCTTT	CASSLGGDEAFF
.	TRBV11-3	TRBJ1-5	.	TGTGCCAGCAGCCCCAACAGTCACGGGGGGGGTCAGCCCCAGCATTTT	CASSPNSHGGGQPQHF
.	TRBV6-5	TRBJ2-7	.	TGTGCCAGCAGTAAGGGAGTTCAATACGAGCAGTACTTC	CASSKGVQYEQYF
.	TRBV18	TRBJ2-6	.	TGTGCCAGCTCACCACCAGGGCCGTCTGGGGCCAACGTCCTGACTTTC	CASSPPGPSGANVLTF
.	TRBV6-6	TRBJ2-7	.	TGTGCCAGCAAACGGACAGTTACCTCCTACGAGCAGTACTTC	CASKRTVTSYEQYF
TRBD1	TRBV6-1	TRBJ1-1	.	TGTGCCAGCACCTCCCTCGGACAGGGGCCTGAAGCTTTCTTT	CASTSLGQGPEAFF
.	TRBV7-2	TRBJ2-5	.	TGTGCCAGCAGCCGGACAGCCCAAGAGACCCAGTACTTC	CASSRTAQETQYF
TRBD2	TRBV7-9	TRBJ2-5	.	TGTGCCAGCAGCTCCGGGACTAGCGGGAGATGGGTAGAGACCCAGTACTTC	CASSSGTSGRWVETQYF
.	TRBV5-6	TRBJ2-3	.	TGTGCCAGCAGCCTGGTGTCGGCCTCGGGCACAGATACGCAGTATTTT	CASSLVSASGTDTQYF
TRBD2	TRBV5-1	TRBJ2-1	few	TGCGCCAGCAGCTTCGAACTAGCGGTAGAGCAGTTCTTC	CASSFELAVEQFF
.	TRBV7-8	TRBJ1-2	.	TGTGCCAGCAGCCCCGAAAAGGGCTCTGGGAATAACTATGGCTACACCTTC	CASSPEKGSGNNYGYTF
.	TRBV5-1	TRBJ2-2	.	TGCGCCAGCAGCTTGGTGGGCGGCATCGGGGAGCTGTTTTTT	CASSLVGGIGELFF
TRBD2	TRBV4-2	TRBJ2-3	.	TGTGCCAGCAGCCAGGGGAGACTAGCGGGAAACACAGATACGCAGTATTTT	CASSQGRLAGNTDTQYF
.	TRBV1	TRBJ2-3	.	TGCACCAGCAGCCCAGGGAGATTGACAGGGATCAGCACAGATACGCAGTATTTT	CTSSPGRLTGISTDTQYF
.	TRBV2	TRBJ2-4	.	TGTGCCAGCACCCTTGAGGGGTCCATTCAGTACTTC	CASTLEGSIQYF
.	TRBV28	TRBJ1-1	.	TGTGCCAGCAGCCCTCACCGGGTCCCTGAAGCTTTCTTT	CASSPHRVPEAFF
.	TRBV19	TRBJ2-5	.	TGTGCCAGTAGTATGCGGACGGAACAAGAGACCCAGTACTTC	CASSMRTEQETQYF
.	TRBV11-2	TRBJ2-7	.	TGTGCCAGCAGCCTCTCCCGTACCGACTACGAGCAGTACTTC	CASSLSRTDYEQYF
.	TRBV5-1	TRBJ2-5	.	TGCGCCAGCAGCCCGACGGCGCCCGGGCCCCAGTACTTC	CASSPTAPGPQYF
.	TRBV6-6	TRBJ2-5	once	TGTGCCAGCAGTTACTCGAGCCTAGCTATAGAGACCCAGTACTTC	CASSYSSLAIETQYF
.	TRBV6-6	TRBJ2-7	.	TGTGCCAGCCGGGACACCTTATACGAGCAGTACTTC	CASRDTLYEQYF
TRBD2	TRBV4-1	TRBJ2-2	.	TGCGCCAGCAGCCCGAACAAAGCGGGAGGGAACACCGGGGAGCTGTTTTTT	CASSPNKAGGNTGELFF
TRBD2	TRBV19	TRBJ2-7	.	TGTGCCACCCCTGGGAGGGCACGTTACGAGCAGTACTTC	CATPGRARYEQYF
TRBD2	TRBV30	TRBJ2-1	.	TGTGCCTGGATTGGAGGGGCGAGCGGGAGCCCCGAGCAGTTCTTC	CAWIGGASGSPEQFF
TRBD1	TRBV18	TRBJ1-1	.	TGTGCCAGCTCAGGGACAGGGGACACTGAAGCTTTCTTT	CASSGTGDTEAFF
.	TRBV25-1	TRBJ1-1	once	TGTGCCAGCAGTGACTTTTCTCGGACCGGGGACACTGAAGCTTTCTTT	CASSDFSRTGDTEAFF
.	TRBV5-5	TRBJ1-4	.	TGTGCCAGCAGCTACCCTCAAGACAGGCGGAGGGAAAAACTGTTTTTT	CASSYPQDRRREKLFF
TRBD2	TRBV9	TRBJ2-1	.	TGTGCCAGCAGCGAACTAGCGAGAAGCTCCTACAATGAGCAGTTCTTC	CASSELARSSYNEQFF
TRBD2	TRBV7-9	TRBJ2-3	once	TGTGCCAGCAGCTTAAGCGGGGCCCGAGTTACGCAGTATTTT	CASSLSGARVTQYF
.	TRBV4-1	TRBJ1-4	.	TGCGCCAGCAGCCAAGATCGGAGTAGAGCAACTAATGAAAAACTGTTTTTT	CASSQDRSRATNEKLFF
.	TRBV10-3	TRBJ1-1	.	TGTGCCATCAGTGAAAGACAGGCCCCGAACACTGAAGCTTTCTTT	CAISERQAPNTEAFF
.	TRBV5-4	TRBJ2-7	.	TGTGCCAGCAGCTTGGAGGGTTGGGGCCTCGAGCAGTACTTC	CASSLEGWGLEQYF
TRBD1	TRBV28	TRBJ2-7	.	TGTGCCAGCATGCTGACAGGGGCCAACTACGAGCAGTACTTC	CASMLTGANYEQYF
.	TRBV19	TRBJ2-2	.	TGTGCCAGTAGTACCCTGGACACCGGGGAGCTGTTTTTT	CASSTLDTGELFF
.	TRBV28	TRBJ2-5	.	TGTGCCAGCAGTTTATGGGCGGCGTCAGAGGCCACGGATAGGACCCAGTACTTC	CASSLWAASEATDRTQYF
.	TRBV9	TRBJ1-4	.	TGTGCCAGCAGCTCTCATGGGGGGGTTACTAATGAAAAACTGTTTTTT	CASSSHGGVTNEKLFF
.	TRBV5-1	TRBJ2-7	.	TGCGCCAGCAGCTTGGCCGGAATTACCGACTACGAGCAGTACTTC	CASSLAGITDYEQYF